These 11 T cell receptor beta chains originate from one sample sequenced in a study of CD8 T cells in ankylosing spondylitis. Findings and caveats of the study: One TCR beta motif, made up of about 8 highly homologous variants, appeared characteristic of ankylosing spondylitis blood.

TCRdb reprocessed the 5' RACE reads via MiXCR and lists one record per CDR3 protein. The sample lists some 840,000 distinct CDR3 sequences; about 12% were seen once. These TCRs are of unknown antigen specificity. The sequencing sample was made of blood, either unsorted or a sorted T cell fraction (not recorded which). Receptor source: a male donor with ankylosing spondylitis.

As regards this clonotype: A read error may be the cause here, since a much bigger clone is one base away. This chain uses TRBV6-1 with TRBJ2-7; TRBD1 aligns across 7 bases. CDR3 length equals 14 residues. Germline CDR1 MNHNS, CDR2 SASEGT. Here the CDR3 DNA reads TGTGTCAGCAGAGACAGGGTTGGGACCTACGAGCAGTACTTC. Translating it yields CVSRDRVGTYEQYF.

This clonotype was counted at least ten times. The V call is TRBV11-3, the J call TRBJ1-1; the D is unclear. From germline, CDR1 is SGHNT and CDR2 YENEEA. The germline V and J ends were trimmed by 6 bases and 3 bases, with 14 bases remaining between them. The length of the CDR3 is 14 residues. CDR3 DNA sequence: TGTGCCAGCAGACTTTGGGGTAAGGACACTGAAGCTTTCTTT. Residues: CASRLWGKDTEAFF.

The gene calls are TRBV20-1 and TRBJ2-3; TRBD2 matches 13 bases. Germline lookup yields CDR1 DFQATT and CDR2 SNEGSKA (reference sequence). V was clipped by 0 bases and J by 4 bases; unmatched bases: 7. The CDR3 is 17 residues long. CDR3 region: CSARDGWTSGSSDTQYF. Written as DNA, the CDR3 is TGCAGTGCTAGAGATGGGTGGACTAGCGGGAGCTCAGATACGCAGTATTTT.

This clonotype has a handful of counts. The chain joins TRBV20-1 to TRBJ1-2, with TRBD1 as a possible D gene (5 bases). The CDR3 consists of 11 residues. V lost 7 bases to trimming and J lost 4 bases, with 10 bases between them. CDR1 and CDR2 from the germline V gene are DFQATT and SNEGSKA (reference sequence). As DNA, the CDR3 is TGCAGTGATTCCGACAGCTATGGCTACACCTTC. It translates to CSDSDSYGYTF.

The genes are TRBV10-3 and TRBJ2-3; D is possibly TRBD1 or TRBD2 (5 bases each). This CDR3 is built from 15 residues. Germline CDR1 reads ENHRY; CDR2 reads SYGVKD. Trimming removed 7 bases at V and 0 bases at J, with 14 bases between. CDR3 sequence (DNA): TGTGCCATCACTTCGGGGCGGGCTAGCACAGATACGCAGTATTTT. It is translated as CAITSGRASTDTQYF.

This clonotype has just a few counts. This sequence joins TRBV5-6 and TRBJ2-2, with D perhaps being TRBD1 or TRBD2 (5 bases each). There are 15 residues in the CDR3. With 3 bases removed from V and 6 bases from J, the gap between germline ends came to 15 bases. Germline V gene lookup returns CDR1 SGHDT and CDR2 YYEEEE. The CDR3 sequence: CASSWPGTGPGELFF. The CDR3, as DNA: TGTGCCAGCAGCTGGCCCGGGACGGGGCCCGGGGAGCTGTTTTTT.

This clonotype has more than one count but fewer than ten. V is TRBV2 and J is TRBJ1-5, with 11 bases matching TRBD1. After removal of 6 bases from V and 5 bases from J, the junction contained 3 bases not matched to a gene. From germline, CDR1 is SNHLY and CDR2 FYNNEI. The CDR3 contains 14 residues. Here the CDR3 reads CASSGTGGHQPQHF. CDR3 nucleotides: TGTGCCAGCAGCGGGACAGGGGGGCATCAGCCCCAGCATTTT.

This clonotype was detected ten times or more. V gene TRBV29-1 combines with J gene TRBJ2-5; D call uncertain. V dropped 0 bases and J dropped 5 bases, with 13 bases sitting between them. The CDR3 length is 14 residues. Germline CDR1 SQVTM, CDR2 ANQGSEA. This CDR3 is CSVEDHERGETQYF. CDR3 DNA sequence: TGCAGCGTTGAAGATCATGAGCGTGGGGAGACCCAGTACTTC. The full variable domain, rest sourced from reference TRBV29-1 and TRBJ2-5, is SAVISQKPSRDICQRGTSLTIQCQVDSQVTMMFWYRQQPGQSLTLIATANQGSEATYESGFVIDKFPISRPNLTFSTLTVSNMSPEDSSIYLCSVEDHERGETQYFGPGTRLLVL.

This clonotype was recorded at least ten times. The chain joins TRBV7-3 to TRBJ2-1, with D uncertain. This CDR3 is 16 amino acids long. Germline loops: CDR1 SGHTA, CDR2 FQGTGA. The ends were cut back, 2 bases at V and 1 base at J, with 12 bases in the middle. The CDR3 DNA sequence: TGTGCCAGCAGCTTACGCTCTAACCCGTCCTACAATGAGCAGTTCTTC. Its protein product is CASSLRSNPSYNEQFF.

The rearrangement links TRBV29-1 to TRBJ1-1, with a possible D match to TRBD1 (5 bases). Germline V lookup: CDR1 SQVTM, CDR2 ANQGSEA. Trimming left V 8 bases short and J 0 bases short, with 16 bases between. The CDR3 has 14 amino acids. This CDR3 is CSTPGGYVNTEAFF. CDR3 DNA sequence: TGCAGCACCCCCGGGGGGTATGTGAACACTGAAGCTTTCTTT.

This chain uses TRBV5-1 with TRBJ1-1, with D uncertain. V was pared by 4 bases and J by 0 bases, with 13 bases between. Germline V lookup: CDR1 SGHRS, CDR2 YFSETQ. There are 15 residues in the CDR3. The CDR3 loop reads CASSTLRSMNTEAFF. CDR3 coding DNA: TGCGCCAGCAGCACCCTCAGGAGCATGAACACTGAAGCTTTCTTT.